This T cell receptor beta chain emerged from a study of cytomegalovirus exposure and HLA in healthy donors. From germline, CDR1 is LNHDA and CDR2 SQIVND (reference sequence). There are 14 residues in the CDR3. V dropped 6 bases and J dropped 6; count of bases not matched to a gene: 5. The PCR was carried out with 60 Vbeta primers and 13 Jbeta primers. Under the authors' procedure: Roughly 11 million of the about 80 million unique TCR beta chains counted in a later analysis were shared. The assay was immunoSEQ multiplex PCR, and TCRdb's table has in-frame clones only and misses some. D and trimming were read from the DNA, whereas the V and J calls and clone size are those reported in that table. Here the sample spans around 190,000 clones, roughly 85% being singletons. Study-wide results and limits: A later analysis linked some 17,000 TCR beta sequences to HLA alleles at 0.05 false discovery rate.

This clone has only a few counts. Its antigen is not known. The chain carries TRBV19 and TRBJ2-1, with 10 nucleotides matching TRBD1. Material: PBMCs. The sequence was obtained from a woman between 40 and 55 years old in good health and CMV-seronegative. CDR3 region: CASRGRQGANEQFF. CDR3 DNA sequence: TGTGCCAGTAGGGGCCGACAGGGGGCCAATGAGCAGTTCTTC.